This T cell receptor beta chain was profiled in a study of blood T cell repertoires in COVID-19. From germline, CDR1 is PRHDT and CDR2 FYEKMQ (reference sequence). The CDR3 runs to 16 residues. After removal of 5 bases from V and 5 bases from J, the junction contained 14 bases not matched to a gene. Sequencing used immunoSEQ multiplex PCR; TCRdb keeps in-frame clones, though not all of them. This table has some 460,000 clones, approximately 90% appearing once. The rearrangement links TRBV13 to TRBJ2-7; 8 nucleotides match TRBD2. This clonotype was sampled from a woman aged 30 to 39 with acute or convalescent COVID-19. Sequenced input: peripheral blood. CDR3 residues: CASSPSWRTSIHEQYF. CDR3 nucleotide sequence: TGTGCCAGCAGCCCTAGTTGGAGGACTAGCATCCACGAGCAGTACTTC.